One and the same sample provided the 14 T cell receptor beta chains below, sequenced in a study of T cell responses to AZD1222 COVID-19 vaccine. The repertoire was sequenced with immunoSEQ multiplex PCR; TCRdb's copy has only in-frame clones and lacks some. Among around 140,000 clones listed, roughly 89% were seen once. This sample comprised peripheral blood, obtained 28 days after the second dose of the MenACWY control vaccine. These receptors were taken from an adult who received the MenACWY meningococcal vaccine as a control.

The chain recombines TRBV18 with TRBJ2-1; possibly TRBD1 or TRBD2 for D (5 bases each). The CDR3 runs to 15 residues. Trimming took off 8 bases at V and 2 bases at J, with 16 bases between the two ends. Germline values: CDR1 KGHSH, CDR2 LQKENI. CDR3 loop: CASQGRTPPYNEQFF. CDR3 DNA: TGTGCCAGCCAGGGACGGACGCCACCCTACAATGAGCAGTTCTTC.

V usage is TRBV2 and J usage is TRBJ1-4; D is unclear. The CDR3 is made up of 14 amino acids. Trimming shortened V by 3 bases and J by 6 bases, and 11 bases separated the two germline ends. From germline, CDR1 is SNHLY and CDR2 FYNNEI. CDR3 region: CASSDEQQDEKLFF. The CDR3 bases are TGTGCCAGCAGTGATGAACAGCAGGATGAAAAACTGTTTTTT.

This chain joins TRBV7-9 and TRBJ2-5; the D is unclear. Germline CDR1 and CDR2: SEHNR and FQNEAQ (reference sequence). This CDR3 is 14 amino acids long. The V gene lost 1 base and the J gene lost 7 bases, with 13 bases spanning the gap. CDR3 sequence (DNA): TGTGCCAGCAGCTTAGGGATCTCCCCAGGGACCCAGTACTTC. This gives the protein CASSLGISPGTQYF. The full variable domain, completed using reference TRBV7-9 and TRBJ2-5, is DTGVSQNPRHKITKRGQNVTFRCDPISEHNRLYWYRQTLGQGPEFLTYFQNEAQLEKSRLLSDRFSAERPKGSFSTLEIQRTEQGDSAMYLCASSLGISPGTQYFGPGTRLLVL.

This chain links TRBV7-9 with TRBJ1-2, with D possibly matching TRBD1 (6 bases). CDR1 and CDR2 from the germline V gene are SEHNR and FQNEAQ (reference sequence). V lost 8 bases and J lost 4, with 14 bases in between. The CDR3 is 13 residues long. The CDR3 sequence is CASCGTFGYGYTF. DNA of the CDR3: TGTGCCAGCTGCGGGACATTCGGCTATGGCTACACCTTC. Full variable domain (missing parts from reference TRBV7-9 and TRBJ1-2): DTGVSQNPRHKITKRGQNVTFRCDPISEHNRLYWYRQTLGQGPEFLTYFQNEAQLEKSRLLSDRFSAERPKGSFSTLEIQRTEQGDSAMYLCASCGTFGYGYTFGSGTRLTVV.

The chain joins TRBV6-5 to TRBJ1-2, with D perhaps matching TRBD1 (5 bases). Trimming took 10 bases from V and 4 from J, leaving 19 bases between them. Per the germline V gene, CDR1 is MNHEY and CDR2 is SVGAGI. This CDR3 comprises 14 residues. The CDR3 protein is CAIKPQGQSYGYTF. As DNA, the CDR3 is TGTGCCATCAAACCTCAGGGCCAGAGCTATGGCTACACCTTC.

This clone was detected once. CDR3 bases: TGTGCCAGCAGTGATAGCGGGGCAAGCTCCTACGAGCAGTACTTC. Translation gives CASSDSGASSYEQYF. This chain uses TRBV6-1 with TRBJ2-7, with 8 bases identical to TRBD2. V lost 3 bases to trimming and J lost 0 bases; unmatched junction nucleotides: 4. Germline V gene lookup returns CDR1 MNHNS and CDR2 SASEGT. The CDR3 is made up of 15 amino acids.

As DNA, the CDR3 is TGTGCCAGCAGCGACCCGGGACAGGGGGGTGCAGATACGCAGTATTTT. Protein: CASSDPGQGGADTQYF. The chain combines TRBV9 with TRBJ2-3; the match to TRBD1 covers 11 bases. V lost 3 bases to trimming and J lost 4 bases; unmatched junction nucleotides: 7. Germline loops: CDR1 SGDLS, CDR2 YYNGEE. The CDR3 has 16 residues.

The rearrangement joins TRBV19 to TRBJ2-6; possible D gene TRBD1, 5 bases. Germline V CDR1 and CDR2: LNHDA, SQIVND (reference sequence). The CDR3 is 16 residues long. The germline V and J ends were trimmed by 5 bases and 2 bases, with 13 bases remaining between them. This CDR3 is CASSSGHQAGANVLTF. The CDR3 DNA reads as TGTGCCAGTAGTTCAGGACATCAAGCTGGGGCCAACGTCCTGACTTTC.

The V and J genes are TRBV5-1 and TRBJ1-6; D uncertain. Trimming cost V 0 bases and J 6 bases, with 4 bases left between them. In germline, CDR1 is SGHRS, CDR2 YFSETQ. The CDR3 spans 13 residues. CDR3 coding DNA: TGCGCCAGCAGCTTGGCCTTTAATTCACCCCTCCACTTT. It codes for CASSLAFNSPLHF.

The chain uses TRBV6-6 and TRBJ2-7; 7 nucleotides agree with TRBD1. Germline values: CDR1 MNHNY, CDR2 SVGAGI (reference sequence). There are 16 residues in the CDR3. With 2 bases clipped from V and 7 bases from J, the junction kept 14 bases outside the gene matches. CDR3 amino acids: CASSYKGQISQGEQYF. In nucleotides, the CDR3 is TGTGCCAGCAGTTACAAGGGACAGATTTCGCAAGGGGAGCAGTACTTC.

This chain joins TRBV19 and TRBJ2-7; TRBD2 matches at 12 bases. V lost 6 bases, J lost 0 bases, and 9 bases stayed unmatched. The V gene's germline CDR1 is LNHDA and CDR2 SQIVND (reference sequence). The CDR3 is 17 residues long. This chain's CDR3 is CASRKTSGSSSSYEQYF. The CDR3 bases are TGTGCCAGTAGAAAGACTAGCGGGAGTTCAAGCTCCTACGAGCAGTACTTC.

The rearrangement joins TRBV7-8 to TRBJ1-1, with unresolved D. Trimming shortened V by 0 bases and J by 7 bases, and 12 bases separated the two germline ends. The CDR3 is 14 amino acids. CDR1 and CDR2 from the germline V gene are SGHVS and FQNEAQ. The CDR3 loop is CASSLAGTIVEAFF. DNA of the CDR3: TGTGCCAGCAGCTTAGCGGGCACCATTGTTGAAGCTTTCTTT.

The genes are TRBV29-1 and TRBJ2-7; 8 positions match TRBD2. CDR1 SQVTM and CDR2 ANQGSEA come from the germline V gene. V gave up 7 bases and J gave up 0 bases; unmatched junction bases: 2. The CDR3 length is 12 residues. The CDR3: CSAGTSSYEQYF. The CDR3 region has the DNA TGCAGCGCTGGGACTAGCTCCTACGAGCAGTACTTC.

The V call is TRBV7-6, the J call TRBJ2-5; the D gene is possibly TRBD2 (5 bases). V gave up 3 bases and J gave up 1 base, with 12 bases separating them. Germline loops: CDR1 SGHVS, CDR2 FNYEAQ. CDR3 length equals 15 residues. CDR3: CASSFTRGAQETQYF. For the CDR3, the DNA is TGTGCCAGCAGCTTCACCCGGGGTGCCCAAGAGACCCAGTACTTC. Using reference TRBV7-6 and TRBJ2-5 for the parts outside the CDR3, the full variable domain is GAGVSQSPRYKVTKRGQDVALRCDPISGHVSLYWYRQALGQGPEFLTYFNYEAQQDKSGLPNDRFSAERPEGSISTLTIQRTEQRDSAMYRCASSFTRGAQETQYFGPGTRLLVL.